The rows below give T cell receptor beta chains drawn from one sample of a study of blood T cell repertoires in COVID-19. Clones were sequenced by immunoSEQ multiplex PCR, and TCRdb holds only the in-frame ones, with some missing. The repertoire includes around 200,000 clones, 86% of them detected once, and around 21% sits in the top ten. The sample was peripheral blood. These TCRs come from a man in his 70s with active or convalescent COVID-19. Both conserved end residues are part of each CDR3. Fields, in order: clone size, D gene, V gene, J gene, CDR3 protein, CDR3 DNA. A D gene is named only where the DNA matches it firmly. Clone size is shown for a subset of rows, as once, few, many or a class of expanded clone.

abundance: -
d_gene: TRBD1
v_gene: TRBV6-5
j_gene: TRBJ2-7
CDR3aa: CASSYSDRGAHEQYF
CDR3nt: TGTGCCAGCAGTTACTCGGACAGGGGAGCCCACGAGCAGTACTTC

abundance: -
d_gene: TRBD1
v_gene: TRBV10-2
j_gene: TRBJ1-1
CDR3aa: CASSRNPGQGTSAFF
CDR3nt: TGCGCCAGCAGTCGCAACCCGGGACAGGGGACATCGGCTTTCTTT

abundance: few
d_gene: -
v_gene: TRBV6-5
j_gene: TRBJ1-2
CDR3aa: CASSYRAGPNYGYTF
CDR3nt: TGTGCCAGCAGTTACAGGGCGGGCCCGAACTATGGCTACACCTTC

abundance: -
d_gene: TRBD1
v_gene: TRBV9
j_gene: TRBJ2-2
CDR3aa: CASSGGQWDTGELFF
CDR3nt: TGTGCCAGCAGCGGGGGACAGTGGGACACCGGGGAGCTGTTTTTT

abundance: few
d_gene: -
v_gene: TRBV24-1
j_gene: TRBJ2-1
CDR3aa: CATQGLGDEQFF
CDR3nt: TGTGCCACCCAGGGGCTTGGCGATGAGCAGTTCTTC

abundance: -
d_gene: -
v_gene: TRBV7-2
j_gene: TRBJ1-2
CDR3aa: CASSADSGYGYTF
CDR3nt: TGTGCCAGCAGCGCTGACTCGGGCTATGGCTACACCTTC

abundance: -
d_gene: -
v_gene: TRBV29-1
j_gene: TRBJ2-7
CDR3aa: CSVERRGEQYF
CDR3nt: TGCAGCGTTGAGAGAAGGGGGGAGCAGTACTTC

abundance: -
d_gene: -
v_gene: TRBV4-3
j_gene: TRBJ2-7
CDR3aa: CASSREDSYEQYF
CDR3nt: TGCGCCAGCAGCCGCGAGGACTCATACGAGCAGTACTTC

abundance: once
d_gene: TRBD1
v_gene: TRBV25-1
j_gene: TRBJ2-7
CDR3aa: CASSPGQGDYEQYF
CDR3nt: TGTGCCAGCAGTCCGGGACAGGGGGATTACGAGCAGTACTTC

abundance: -
d_gene: -
v_gene: TRBV15
j_gene: TRBJ1-2
CDR3aa: CATSARTDNYGYTF
CDR3nt: TGTGCCACCAGCGCCCGGACAGATAACTATGGCTACACCTTC

abundance: once
d_gene: -
v_gene: TRBV18
j_gene: TRBJ1-1
CDR3aa: CASSPYPDSQNTEAFF
CDR3nt: TGTGCCAGCTCACCTTACCCCGACAGCCAAAACACTGAAGCTTTCTTT

abundance: -
d_gene: -
v_gene: TRBV7-2
j_gene: TRBJ2-7
CDR3aa: CASSPRTGWEQYF
CDR3nt: TGTGCCAGCAGCCCCCGAACAGGCTGGGAGCAGTACTTC

abundance: -
d_gene: -
v_gene: TRBV6-5
j_gene: TRBJ1-2
CDR3aa: CASSSNLEGSLYGYTF
CDR3nt: TGTGCCAGCAGTTCCAACCTTGAAGGGAGCCTCTATGGCTACACCTTC

abundance: -
d_gene: TRBD1
v_gene: TRBV13
j_gene: TRBJ2-7
CDR3aa: CASTLRQGGEQYF
CDR3nt: TGTGCCAGCACCCTTCGACAGGGGGGCGAGCAGTACTTC

abundance: -
d_gene: -
v_gene: TRBV7-8
j_gene: TRBJ2-7
CDR3aa: CASHPQGPSYGEQYF
CDR3nt: TGTGCCAGCCACCCTCAGGGCCCCTCTTACGGAGAGCAGTACTTC

abundance: -
d_gene: -
v_gene: TRBV2
j_gene: TRBJ1-1
CDR3aa: CASSPDYTTEAFF
CDR3nt: TGTGCCAGCAGTCCCGACTATACCACTGAAGCTTTCTTT

abundance: -
d_gene: -
v_gene: TRBV6-6
j_gene: TRBJ1-4
CDR3aa: CASSRLGANEKLFF
CDR3nt: TGTGCCAGCAGTCGCCTCGGAGCTAATGAAAAACTGTTTTTT

abundance: -
d_gene: TRBD1
v_gene: TRBV18
j_gene: TRBJ2-1
CDR3aa: CASAQGVYNEQFF
CDR3nt: TGTGCCAGTGCCCAGGGGGTTTACAATGAGCAGTTCTTC

abundance: -
d_gene: TRBD1
v_gene: TRBV4-3
j_gene: TRBJ2-2
CDR3aa: CASSSGQGGTGELFF
CDR3nt: TGCGCCAGCAGTAGCGGACAGGGGGGCACCGGGGAGCTGTTTTTT

abundance: -
d_gene: -
v_gene: TRBV11-3
j_gene: TRBJ2-2
CDR3aa: CASSPRGASGTGELFF
CDR3nt: TGTGCCAGCAGCCCCCGTGGGGCCTCGGGCACCGGGGAGCTGTTTTTT

abundance: -
d_gene: -
v_gene: TRBV7-6
j_gene: TRBJ1-2
CDR3aa: CASSLRQSANYGYTF
CDR3nt: TGTGCCAGCAGCCTGAGACAGTCAGCTAACTATGGCTACACCTTC

abundance: -
d_gene: TRBD2
v_gene: TRBV6-2/TRBV6-3
j_gene: TRBJ2-2
CDR3aa: CASSSIAGGFTGELFF
CDR3nt: TGTGCCAGCAGTTCTATAGCGGGAGGTTTCACCGGGGAGCTGTTTTTT

abundance: -
d_gene: -
v_gene: TRBV6-5
j_gene: TRBJ2-1
CDR3aa: CASSWGDPGAEQFF
CDR3nt: TGTGCCAGCAGCTGGGGGGACCCCGGGGCAGAGCAGTTCTTC

abundance: -
d_gene: TRBD1
v_gene: TRBV3-1/TRBV3-2
j_gene: TRBJ1-1
CDR3aa: CASSQEGGTDMNTEAFF
CDR3nt: TGTGCCAGCAGCCAAGAAGGGGGGACAGATATGAACACTGAAGCTTTCTTT

abundance: -
d_gene: TRBD1
v_gene: TRBV7-2
j_gene: TRBJ2-7
CDR3aa: CASSLDRGSSYEQYF
CDR3nt: TGTGCCAGCAGCTTGGACAGGGGGAGCTCCTACGAGCAGTACTTC

abundance: -
d_gene: TRBD1
v_gene: TRBV7-9
j_gene: TRBJ2-7
CDR3aa: CASSPGDRGYEQYF
CDR3nt: TGTGCCAGCAGCCCGGGGGACAGGGGTTACGAGCAGTACTTC

abundance: -
d_gene: TRBD2
v_gene: TRBV7-6
j_gene: TRBJ2-7
CDR3aa: CASRPGASGRPSSYEQYF
CDR3nt: TGTGCCAGCAGACCAGGGGCTAGCGGGCGCCCGAGCTCCTACGAGCAGTACTTC

abundance: -
d_gene: TRBD1
v_gene: TRBV29-1
j_gene: TRBJ2-7
CDR3aa: CSYKGQGPSYEQYF
CDR3nt: TGCAGCTATAAGGGACAGGGCCCCTCCTACGAGCAGTACTTC

abundance: -
d_gene: -
v_gene: TRBV6-2/TRBV6-3
j_gene: TRBJ1-2
CDR3aa: CASSYLRSGAYGYTF
CDR3nt: TGTGCCAGCAGTTACTTGCGAAGCGGGGCCTATGGCTACACCTTC

abundance: few
d_gene: TRBD2
v_gene: TRBV9
j_gene: TRBJ2-1
CDR3aa: CASSVLAGGNNEQFF
CDR3nt: TGTGCCAGCAGCGTGCTAGCGGGAGGGAACAATGAGCAGTTCTTC

abundance: -
d_gene: TRBD2
v_gene: TRBV10-1
j_gene: TRBJ2-1
CDR3aa: CASSGMTSTHYNEQFF
CDR3nt: TGCGCCAGCAGTGGGATGACTAGCACGCACTACAATGAGCAGTTCTTC

abundance: -
d_gene: -
v_gene: TRBV29-1
j_gene: TRBJ1-2
CDR3aa: CSVSDTPNRVLYGYTF
CDR3nt: TGCAGCGTTTCGGATACCCCGAACAGGGTTTTATATGGCTACACCTTC